Listed below are T cell receptor beta chains from one sample, sequenced in a study of T cells in localized non-small cell lung cancer. Data came from immunoSEQ multiplex PCR; TCRdb stores just in-frame clones and leaves some out. The sample lists 7,000 to 9,500 clones; roughly 90% were seen once. The sample consisted of peripheral blood, taken before any cancer treatment. The receptors originated from a female donor older than 55 with stage II squamous cell lung carcinoma. CDR3s include the opening cysteine and the closing phenylalanine or tryptophan. The order of the fields is D gene, J gene, V gene, CDR3 length, clone size, CDR3 DNA, CDR3 protein. The D gene is left open where the match is weak. Part of the rows lack a size; the others show once, few, many or a class for expanded clones.

>-|TRBJ1-1|TRBV5-1|14|-
TGCGCCAGCAGCTTGTCCAGTCAGAACACTGAAGCTTTCTTT
CASSLSSQNTEAFF
>-|TRBJ1-1|TRBV6-5|15|-
TGTGCCAGCAGTTACTCAGGGACATTGAACACTGAAGCTTTCTTT
CASSYSGTLNTEAFF
>-|TRBJ2-1|TRBV27|12|-
TGTGCCAGCAGTCTCTCCTACAATGAGCAGTTCTTC
CASSLSYNEQFF
>-|TRBJ2-1|TRBV28|11|-
TGTGCCAGCAGCCACCGGACTAAACAGTTCTTC
CASSHRTKQFF
>-|TRBJ1-2|TRBV1|16|-
TGCACCAGCAGTGTCGTTCGTGTGCGAAAGACCTATGGCTACACCTTC
CTSSVVRVRKTYGYTF
>TRBD1|TRBJ1-2|TRBV27|15|-
TGTGCCAGCAGTGTGGACAGGGGGTTGAACTATGGCTACACCTTC
CASSVDRGLNYGYTF
>-|TRBJ2-6|TRBV4-1|20|-
TGCGCCAGCAGCCAAGTATTCCCTCCAGGCCCAGGCTCTGGGGCCAACGTCCTGACTTTC
CASSQVFPPGPGSGANVLTF
>-|TRBJ1-2|TRBV5-5|14|-
TGTGCCAGCAGCTTGGGTGCGGATAGCTACGGCTACACCTTC
CASSLGADSYGYTF
>TRBD2|TRBJ2-5|TRBV5-1|14|-
TGCGCCAGCAGCGCCAGCGGGGTCCGAGAGACCCAGTACTTC
CASSASGVRETQYF
>-|TRBJ2-3|TRBV9|15|-
TGTGCCAGCAGCGCCTCGCTGCGCCTAGGGGATACGCAGTATTTT
CASSASLRLGDTQYF
>-|TRBJ1-2|TRBV18|13|-
TGTGCCAGCTCACCATCCAACAACTATGGCTACACCTTC
CASSPSNNYGYTF
>-|TRBJ1-1|TRBV5-1|13|-
TGCGCCAGCAGGGGGAGGTCGGACACTGAAGCTTTCTTT
CASRGRSDTEAFF
>-|TRBJ1-5|TRBV7-2|13|-
TGTGCCAGCAGCTTCAACGAAAATCAGCCCCAGCATTTT
CASSFNENQPQHF
>TRBD1|TRBJ2-3|TRBV19|18|-
TGTGCCAGTAGGCCGGGACAGGGGCCGCGGAGGGTGACAGATACGCAGTATTTT
CASRPGQGPRRVTDTQYF
>-|TRBJ2-2|TRBV6-1|15|-
TGTGCCAGTTCTTTCGGGCCAGCCGGGACCGGGGAGCTGTTTTTT
CASSFGPAGTGELFF
>TRBD1|TRBJ1-5|TRBV25-1|14|few
TGTGCCAGCAGTGTGACAGGGGGCGACCAGCCCCAGCATTTT
CASSVTGGDQPQHF
>-|TRBJ2-3|TRBV27|16|few
TGTGCCAGCAGTTTTCTAGGACTAGGGGGGACAGATACGCAGTATTTT
CASSFLGLGGTDTQYF
>-|TRBJ2-1|TRBV9|15|-
TGTGCCAGCAGCGTCCAAGGGGGAGTAAACAATGAGCAGTTCTTC
CASSVQGGVNNEQFF
>TRBD2|TRBJ2-1|TRBV5-1|12|-
TGCGCCAGCAGCTTGACGGGACTAGAGCAGTTCTTC
CASSLTGLEQFF
>-|TRBJ1-1|TRBV6-7|17|-
TGTGCCAGCAGTTACTCGAGCTCCGGCGCAAGAAACACTGAAGCTTTCTTT
CASSYSSSGARNTEAFF
>-|TRBJ1-2|TRBV10-3|14|-
TGTGCCATCAACGACGGGACGACGGATGGAGGCTACACCTTC
CAINDGTTDGGYTF
>TRBD1|TRBJ1-6|TRBV5-1|15|-
TGCGCCAGCAGCTTGGCTCGGGACAGGGCTTCACCCCTCCACTTT
CASSLARDRASPLHF
>-|TRBJ1-3|TRBV19|13|few
TGTGCCAGCGGGGGGGTCGCTGGAAACACCATATATTTT
CASGGVAGNTIYF
>-|TRBJ1-2|TRBV2|13|-
TGTGCCAGCAGGATAATCACGGTCTATGGCTACACCTTC
CASRIITVYGYTF
>TRBD1|TRBJ2-5|TRBV6-1|13|-
TGTGCCAGCCTGGACAGGGTTCCGGAGACCCAGTACTTC
CASLDRVPETQYF
>TRBD1|TRBJ1-2|TRBV28|16|-
TGTGCCAGCAGTTTCACCGGGACAGGGGGGGATCGGGGCTACACCTTC
CASSFTGTGGDRGYTF
>-|TRBJ2-7|TRBV7-2|14|once
TGTGCCAGCAGCCCGCCCCGTCCGCCGGGTGAGCAGTACTTC
CASSPPRPPGEQYF
>-|TRBJ1-3|TRBV6-1|13|-
TGTGCCAGCCTCTCCCTTAGGAGTGACACCATATATTTT
CASLSLRSDTIYF
>-|TRBJ1-1|TRBV6-5|14|-
TGTGCCAGCACTCCGAGGGGGGTGGACACTGAAGCTTTCTTT
CASTPRGVDTEAFF
>-|TRBJ2-3|TRBV30|13|once
TGTGCCTGGAGCATTAAAAGCACAGATACGCAGTATTTT
CAWSIKSTDTQYF
>-|TRBJ1-5|TRBV18|13|-
TGTGCCAGCTCACCACCCGGAGGTCAGCCCCAGCATTTT
CASSPPGGQPQHF
>-|TRBJ1-2|TRBV4-2|14|few
TGTGCCAGCAGCCAACCCCCGACGGAGAGGGGCTACACCTTC
CASSQPPTERGYTF
>-|TRBJ2-1|TRBV19|15|few
TGTGCCAGTAGTATAACCGCGTATGGCAATGGTGAGCAGTTCTTC
CASSITAYGNGEQFF
>-|TRBJ2-1|TRBV19|16|-
TGTGCCAGTAGTATAGGGCGGGTCTCGTCTCACAATGAGCAGTTCTTC
CASSIGRVSSHNEQFF
>TRBD2|TRBJ2-1|TRBV19|14|-
TGTGCCAGTACCGGGGTAGCGGGATACAATGAGCAGTTCTTC
CASTGVAGYNEQFF
>-|TRBJ1-2|TRBV2|13|-
TGTGCCAGCAGTTTGGTAACAGGCTATGGCTACACCTTC
CASSLVTGYGYTF
>TRBD1|TRBJ2-5|TRBV6-5|14|once
TGTGCCAGCAGACGAGGGACAGGACAAGAGACCCAGTACTTC
CASRRGTGQETQYF
>TRBD1|TRBJ2-2|TRBV18|16|-
TGTGCCAGCTCACCCCCAACAGGGGGCAACACCGGGGAGCTGTTTTTT
CASSPPTGGNTGELFF
>-|TRBJ2-7|TRBV19|14|-
TGTGCCAGTAGTCGAAGGCTAGCTGGTTACGAGCAGTACTTC
CASSRRLAGYEQYF
>-|TRBJ1-3|TRBV19|12|once
TGTGCCACCAAAAAATCTGGAAACACCATATGTTTT
CATKKSGNTICF
>-|TRBJ1-2|TRBV7-9|14|-
TGTGCCAGCAGCTTAGGACAGGCGATGGGTGGCTACACCTTC
CASSLGQAMGGYTF
>TRBD1|TRBJ1-4|TRBV27|18|-
TGTGCCAGCACCAGGAGAGTCGGGACAGGGGAAGATTGGGAAAAACTGTTTTTT
CASTRRVGTGEDWEKLFF
>-|TRBJ1-6|TRBV6-1|12|-
TGTGCCAGCAGTGATATAGATTCCCCCCTCCACTTT
CASSDIDSPLHF
>-|TRBJ2-7|TRBV21-1|15|-
TGTGCCAGCAGCAAATGTCCTCCCAGGACCTACGAGCAGTACTTC
CASSKCPPRTYEQYF
>-|TRBJ2-5|TRBV7-9|12|-
TGTGCCAGCAGCTTAGAGTTCAAGACCCAGTACTTC
CASSLEFKTQYF
>TRBD1|TRBJ1-2|TRBV5-6|16|-
TGTGCCAGCAGCTCATCGGACAGGGGCTTTAGCTATGGCTACACCTTC
CASSSSDRGFSYGYTF
>-|TRBJ1-2|TRBV6-1|13|-
TGTGCCAGCAATTGGGGACCCAACTATGGCTACACCTTC
CASNWGPNYGYTF
>-|TRBJ2-2|TRBV19|15|-
TGTGCCAGTACCCCCCGAGGGGGGGACACCGGGGAGCTGTTTTTT
CASTPRGGDTGELFF
>-|TRBJ1-4|TRBV28|13|-
TGTGCCAGCAGTTCCCCCGGGAGTGAAAAACTGTTTTTT
CASSSPGSEKLFF
>-|TRBJ1-2|TRBV19|14|-
TGTGCCAGTAGTATGGGGGGCATTGACTATGGCTACACCTTC
CASSMGGIDYGYTF
>-|TRBJ2-2|TRBV5-5|12|-
TGTGCCAGCGGCAGGAACACCGGGGAGCTGTTTTTT
CASGRNTGELFF
>-|TRBJ2-1|TRBV29-1|12|-
TGCAGCGTTGGGTACGGCACTTATGAGCAGTTCTTC
CSVGYGTYEQFF
>TRBD2|TRBJ2-1|TRBV7-9|15|-
TGTGCCAGCAGCTTAAGGTCTAGCGGGGGAGATGAGCAGTTCTTC
CASSLRSSGGDEQFF
>-|TRBJ1-3|TRBV4-2|18|few
TGTGCCAGCAGCCAAGGGGCCCGCTTAGGGGGCTCTGGAAACACCATATATTTT
CASSQGARLGGSGNTIYF
>TRBD2|TRBJ2-7|TRBV18|15|-
TGTGCCAGCTCACCCACCGGGACTAGCGGTTACGAGCAGTACTTC
CASSPTGTSGYEQYF
>TRBD1|TRBJ1-5|TRBV19|16|few
TGTGCCAGTAGTGCGCCCCTGAGGGACAGGGGGCAGCCCCAGCATTTT
CASSAPLRDRGQPQHF
>-|TRBJ1-3|TRBV5-1|12|-
TGCGCCAGCAGCTCGCAGGGAAACACCATATATTTT
CASSSQGNTIYF
>-|TRBJ1-3|TRBV19|13|-
TGTGCCAGTAGTATTTACAAGGGAAACACCATATATTTT
CASSIYKGNTIYF
>TRBD1|TRBJ1-1|TRBV27|16|-
TGTGCCAGCAGTCCTGACGCCGGGACAGCGAACACTGAAGCTTTCTTT
CASSPDAGTANTEAFF
>-|TRBJ1-1|TRBV4-1|19|-
TGCGCCAGCAGCCTTAATCGACTCGGCCGTTCGGGCATGAACACTGAAGCTTTCTTT
CASSLNRLGRSGMNTEAFF